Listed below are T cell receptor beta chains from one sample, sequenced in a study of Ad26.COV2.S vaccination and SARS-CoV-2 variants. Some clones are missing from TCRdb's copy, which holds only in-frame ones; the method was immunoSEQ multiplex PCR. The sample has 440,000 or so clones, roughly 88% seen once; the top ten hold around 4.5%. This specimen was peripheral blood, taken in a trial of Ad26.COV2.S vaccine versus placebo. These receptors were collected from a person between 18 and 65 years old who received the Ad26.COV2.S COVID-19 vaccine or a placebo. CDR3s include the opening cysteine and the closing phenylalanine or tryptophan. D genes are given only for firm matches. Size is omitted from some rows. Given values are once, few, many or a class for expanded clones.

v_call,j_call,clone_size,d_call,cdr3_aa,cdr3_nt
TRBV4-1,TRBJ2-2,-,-,CASSQERIRDFTGELFF,TGCGCCAGCAGCCAAGAGCGTATCCGGGACTTCACCGGGGAGCTGTTTTTT
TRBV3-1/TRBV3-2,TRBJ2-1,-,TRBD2,CASSPGLAGLSEQFF,TGTGCCAGCAGCCCCGGACTAGCGGGACTCAGCGAGCAGTTCTTC
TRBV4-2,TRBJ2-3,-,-,CASSPRGGLRVSTDTQYF,TGTGCCAGCAGCCCCCGAGGCGGGTTGAGAGTAAGCACAGATACGCAGTATTTT
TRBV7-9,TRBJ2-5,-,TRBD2,CASSLARLAGGETQYF,TGTGCCAGCAGCTTAGCTCGACTAGCGGGAGGAGAGACCCAGTACTTC
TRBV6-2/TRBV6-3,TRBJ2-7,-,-,CASSYGTLTSYEQYF,TGTGCCAGCAGTTACGGGACCTTAACCTCCTACGAGCAGTACTTC
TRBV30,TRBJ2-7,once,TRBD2,CAGSGGASGRADEQYF,TGTGCCGGGAGCGGGGGGGCTAGCGGGAGGGCCGACGAGCAGTACTTC
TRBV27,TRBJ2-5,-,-,CASSFAAGRETQYF,TGTGCCAGCAGTTTTGCGGCGGGAAGAGAGACCCAGTACTTC
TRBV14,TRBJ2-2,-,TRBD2,CASSPPTSGRYTGELFF,TGTGCCAGCAGCCCTCCGACTAGCGGGAGGTACACCGGGGAGCTGTTTTTT
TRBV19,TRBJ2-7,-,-,CASARAGTSYEQYF,TGTGCCAGCGCCCGGGCTGGTACCTCCTACGAGCAGTACTTC
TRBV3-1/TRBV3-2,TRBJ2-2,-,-,CASSQDTRGGNTGELFF,TGTGCCAGCAGCCAAGATACCAGGGGAGGGAACACCGGGGAGCTGTTTTTT
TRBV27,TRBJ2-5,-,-,CASSFRVRETQYF,TGTGCCAGCAGTTTTAGGGTTAGAGAGACCCAGTACTTC
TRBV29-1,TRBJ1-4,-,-,CSVEALATNEKLFF,TGCAGCGTTGAAGCTCTAGCCACTAATGAAAAACTGTTTTTT
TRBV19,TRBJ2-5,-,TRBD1,CASSLDRQETQYF,TGTGCCAGTAGTCTGGACAGGCAAGAGACCCAGTACTTC
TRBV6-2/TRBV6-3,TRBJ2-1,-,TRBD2,CASSSASGRACCYNEQFF,TGTGCCAGCAGTTCAGCTAGCGGGAGGGCCTGTTGTTACAATGAGCAGTTCTTC
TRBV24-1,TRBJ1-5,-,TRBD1,CATSAGQGINQPQHF,TGTGCCACCAGTGCAGGACAGGGAATAAATCAGCCCCAGCATTTT
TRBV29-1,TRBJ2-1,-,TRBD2,CSGRRLAEYNEQFF,TGCAGCGGACGTCGACTAGCGGAATACAATGAGCAGTTCTTC
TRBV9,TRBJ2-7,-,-,CASSVGEGSEQYF,TGTGCCAGCAGCGTAGGAGAGGGTTCCGAGCAGTACTTC
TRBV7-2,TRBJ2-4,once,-,CASSDPFGAKNIQYF,TGTGCCAGCAGCGATCCTTTCGGGGCCAAAAACATTCAGTACTTC
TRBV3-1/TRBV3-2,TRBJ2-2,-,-,CASSQGDRGAGGPGELFF,TGTGCCAGCAGCCAAGGGGACAGGGGAGCGGGGGGCCCCGGGGAGCTGTTTTTT
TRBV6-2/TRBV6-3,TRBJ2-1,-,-,CASSYSGFSNEQFF,TGTGCCAGCAGTTACAGTGGCTTCTCCAATGAGCAGTTCTTC
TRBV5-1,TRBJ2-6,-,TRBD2,CASSLVTGGPNGANVLTF,TGCGCCAGCAGCTTGGTGACGGGAGGGCCCAATGGGGCCAACGTCCTGACTTTC
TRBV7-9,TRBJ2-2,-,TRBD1,CASSESGTGNTGELFF,TGTGCCAGCAGCGAATCCGGGACAGGGAATACCGGGGAGCTGTTTTTT
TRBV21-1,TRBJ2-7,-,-,CASSETLGDEQYF,TGTGCCAGCAGCGAAACACTGGGAGACGAGCAGTACTTC
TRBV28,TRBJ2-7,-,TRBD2,CASSLSRTSPEQYF,TGTGCCAGCAGTTTATCTCGGACTAGTCCCGAGCAGTACTTC
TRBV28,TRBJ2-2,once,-,CASVTENTGELFF,TGTGCCAGCGTAACAGAAAACACCGGGGAGCTGTTTTTT
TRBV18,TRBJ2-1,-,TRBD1,CASSPGSQGAYNEQFF,TGTGCCAGCTCACCAGGTAGTCAGGGGGCTTACAATGAGCAGTTCTTC
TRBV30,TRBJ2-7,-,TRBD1,CAWSSGQDYEQYF,TGTGCCTGGAGCTCCGGACAGGACTACGAGCAGTACTTC
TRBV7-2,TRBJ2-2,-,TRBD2,CASSWPGLAGGRLTGELFF,TGTGCCAGCAGCTGGCCGGGACTAGCGGGAGGGCGGTTGACCGGGGAGCTGTTTTTT
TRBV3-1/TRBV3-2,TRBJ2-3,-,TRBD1,CASSQRQGRTDTQYF,TGTGCCAGCAGCCAAAGACAGGGGCGCACAGATACGCAGTATTTT
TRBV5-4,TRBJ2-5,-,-,CASSLRRQETQYF,TGTGCCAGCAGCTTGCGCAGACAAGAGACCCAGTACTTC
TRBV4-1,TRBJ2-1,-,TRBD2,CASSQDPIAGVWNEQFF,TGCGCCAGCAGCCAAGACCCGATAGCGGGAGTTTGGAATGAGCAGTTCTTC
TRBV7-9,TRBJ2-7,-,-,CASSLGRDIYEQYF,TGTGCCAGCAGCTTAGGCAGGGATATCTACGAGCAGTACTTC
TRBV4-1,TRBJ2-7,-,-,CASRGDLYF,TGCGCCAGCAGAGGGGACTTATACTTC
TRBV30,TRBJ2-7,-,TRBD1,CAWSGDRVYEQYF,TGTGCCTGGAGTGGGGACAGGGTCTACGAGCAGTACTTC
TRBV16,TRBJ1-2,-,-,CASSPSRNLPNGYTF,TGTGCCAGCAGCCCTAGTCGTAACCTGCCGAATGGCTACACCTTC
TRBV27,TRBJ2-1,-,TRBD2,CASSRGTSGRNPSNEQFF,TGTGCCAGCAGTCGAGGGACTAGCGGGAGGAACCCCTCCAATGAGCAGTTCTTC
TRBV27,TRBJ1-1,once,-,CASSLEPMNTEAFF,TGTGCCAGCAGTTTAGAACCCATGAACACTGAAGCTTTCTTT